These T cell receptor beta chains were read from a single sample in a study of regulatory T cells in long-lasting Graves disease. TCRdb reprocessed the multiplex PCR reads with MiXCR, giving one entry per CDR3 protein. The top ten clones hold 12% of a sample with some 220,000 distinct CDR3 sequences, around 19% of them seen once. The data were also submitted as part of a second study, on T cells in Graves' hyperthyroidism and ophthalmopathy.

Sequenced here: peripheral blood mononuclear cells (PBMCs), sampled at new diagnosis, from a patient treated with antithyroid drugs. These receptors were collected from a woman in her twenties or thirties with Graves disease. Both conserved end residues are part of each CDR3. A D gene is named only where the DNA matches it firmly. Some rows have no size entry. The others give once, few or many, or a class for an expanded clone.

j_call v_call cdr3_length clone_size d_call cdr3_nt cdr3_aa
TRBJ1-1 TRBV6-1 15 many - TGTGCCAGCAATGTAAGAGGGGGAGAAAATACTGAAGCTTTCTTT CASNVRGGENTEAFF
TRBJ2-5 TRBV5-1 15 once TRBD2 TGTGCCAGCAGCTTGGGCGGGGGGACCCAAGAGACCCAGTACTTC CASSLGGGTQETQYF
TRBJ2-7 TRBV29-1 13 many TRBD2 TGCAGCGGACTACAGGTACTCGGGGGGGAGCAGTACTTC CSGLQVLGGEQYF
TRBJ1-1 TRBV5-5 15 many - TGCGCCAGCAGCTTAGGACAGCCCGGATCCACTGAAGCTTTCTTT CASSLGQPGSTEAFF
TRBJ1-5 TRBV27 15 many TRBD1 TGTGCCAGCAGTTTATCGATAACAGGGGACCAGCCCCAGCATTTT CASSLSITGDQPQHF
TRBJ2-7 TRBV19 15 few - TGTGCCAGTAGTACACTCGAGACTAGCTCCTACGAGCAGTACTTC CASSTLETSSYEQYF
TRBJ1-6 TRBV19 16 many - TGTGCCAGTAGTACTACGCCCACAGCTCCAAATTCACCCCTCCACTTT CASSTTPTAPNSPLHF
TRBJ1-3 TRBV5-1 18 many - TGCGCCAGCAGCTTGGAGGCGGGACGACCTGGGCCTGGAAACACCATATATTTT CASSLEAGRPGPGNTIYF
TRBJ1-2 TRBV28 14 - TRBD1 TGTGCCAGCAGTTTATGGACAGGGCACTATGGCTACACCTTC CASSLWTGHYGYTF
TRBJ2-7 TRBV11-2 17 many - TGTGCCAGCAGCCATCCCGGGGGTGGGGGTACCCCCTACGAGCAGTACTTC CASSHPGGGGTPYEQYF
TRBJ2-7 TRBV12-3/TRBV12-4 11 many - TGTGCCAGCAGTATCCGGGGCGAGCAGTACTTC CASSIRGEQYF
TRBJ1-1 TRBV14 15 few TRBD1 TGTGCCAGCAGCCTCAGGACAGGGGGCCGTAGTAGGGCTTTCTTT CASSLRTGGRSRAFF
TRBJ1-2 TRBV2 14 once TRBD1 TGTGCCAGCAGTCCGGGACAGGGGAGGGATGGCTACACCTTC CASSPGQGRDGYTF
TRBJ1-6 TRBV10-2 14 few - TGCGCCAGCAGTGATAAGGGGTCGGGGTCACCCCTCCACTTT CASSDKGSGSPLHF
TRBJ2-3 TRBV20-1 15 many - TGCAGTGCTGGTGCGCGAGCATTAAGCACAGATACGCAGTATTTT CSAGARALSTDTQYF
TRBJ1-5 TRBV2 14 many - TGTGCCAGCAGTAGTCAGGGGCGCAATCAGCCCCAGCATTTT CASSSQGRNQPQHF
TRBJ2-3 TRBV7-9 14 many TRBD2 TGTGCCAGCAGCTCAGCGGGGGCGCCAGATACGCAGTATTTT CASSSAGAPDTQYF
TRBJ2-7 TRBV29-1 14 many TRBD1 TGCAGCGTTGAAATCCGGACAGGATCCTACGAGCAGTACTTC CSVEIRTGSYEQYF
TRBJ2-5 TRBV5-1 15 many - TGCGCCAGTTACGGGGGCGGGGGTTTTCAAGAGACCCAGTACTTC CASYGGGGFQETQYF
TRBJ2-1 TRBV6-4 15 many TRBD2 TGTGCCAGCAGTGACTTCATCGCGGGAGTAAATGAGCAGTTCTTC CASSDFIAGVNEQFF
TRBJ1-1 TRBV11-2 11 many - TGTGCCAGCAGCTTAGATACTGAAGCTTTCTTT CASSLDTEAFF
TRBJ1-1 TRBV30 15 - TRBD1 TGTGCCTGGAGTTCGACACAGGGGGGCAGTACTGAAGCTTTCTTT CAWSSTQGGSTEAFF
TRBJ2-1 TRBV24-1 16 many TRBD2 TGTGCCACCAGTGATTCTAGCGGGGGGGCCTACAATGAGCAGTTCTTC CATSDSSGGAYNEQFF
TRBJ1-4 TRBV19 18 - - TGTGCCAGTAGTATAGATCCGTTCTCAAGTTCCGGGGGTGAAAAACTGTTTTTT CASSIDPFSSSGGEKLFF
TRBJ1-6 TRBV3-1 15 - TRBD1 TGTGCCAGCAGCCGGACAGGGGGAATGAATTCACCCCTCCACTTT CASSRTGGMNSPLHF
TRBJ2-7 TRBV30 11 many - TGTGCCTGGAAAGACTCCTACGAGCAGTACTTC CAWKDSYEQYF
TRBJ2-1 TRBV12-3/TRBV12-4 15 - TRBD1 TGTGCCAGCCGCCCCCCGGGACAGGGTTACAATGAGCAGTTCTTC CASRPPGQGYNEQFF
TRBJ2-3 TRBV6-2/TRBV6-3 13 many - TGTGCCAGCAAAGCGGTGTCAAAAGATACGCAGTATTTT CASKAVSKDTQYF
TRBJ2-7 TRBV2 14 many TRBD2 TGTGCCAGCACAGAGAGGGAGGGTCACTACGAGCAGTACTTC CASTEREGHYEQYF
TRBJ2-7 TRBV2 11 - - TGTGCCAGCAGACTAGTCTACGAGCGGTACTTC CASRLVYERYF
TRBJ2-1 TRBV19 14 many - TGTGCCAGTAGTCCTCGGACAGTAGACAATGAGCAGTTCTTC CASSPRTVDNEQFF
TRBJ1-2 TRBV20-1 13 many - TGCAGTGCTAGTGAAATGGGACTCTATGGCTACACCTTC CSASEMGLYGYTF
TRBJ1-1 TRBV2 14 few - TGTGCCAGCAGTGAAGCGCTTCGTGGCACTGAAGCTTTCTTT CASSEALRGTEAFF
TRBJ1-6 TRBV28 16 few - TGTGCCAGCAGTTTGACCCTCGACTCCTATAATTCACCCCTCCACTTT CASSLTLDSYNSPLHF
TRBJ1-1 TRBV28 12 many - TGTGCCAGCAGTTTGGTTGCAGTTGAAGCTTTCTTT CASSLVAVEAFF
TRBJ2-2 TRBV6-1 14 - - TGTGCCAGCGTACCGCGTACGAACACCGGGGAGCTGTTTTTT CASVPRTNTGELFF
TRBJ1-1 TRBV9 14 many - TGTGCCAGCAGCGTAGCGGTTGGGGGTACTGAAGCTTTCTTT CASSVAVGGTEAFF
TRBJ2-5 TRBV27 14 many TRBD2 TGTGCCAACAGCACTATTGGGGGAGGGAAGACCCAGTACTTC CANSTIGGGKTQYF
TRBJ2-7 TRBV9 16 many TRBD1 TGTGCCAGCAGCGAGGGGACAGGGAGTGGATCCTACGAGCAGTACTTC CASSEGTGSGSYEQYF
TRBJ1-4 TRBV7-2 17 - TRBD1 TGTGCCAGCAGCTTAGATCGTGGGACAGGGAGGGGTGAAAAACTGTTTTTT CASSLDRGTGRGEKLFF
TRBJ1-6 TRBV4-2 13 many - TGTGCCAGCAGCCAAGATTTGGCGTCACCCCTCCACTTT CASSQDLASPLHF
TRBJ1-1 TRBV6-1 13 many - TGTGCCAGCAGCCGGGTACCGGGCACTGAAGCTTTCTTT CASSRVPGTEAFF
TRBJ2-7 TRBV28 14 - TRBD2 TGTGCCAGCAGAGACGGACTAGCGGGTAACGGGCAGTACTTC CASRDGLAGNGQYF
TRBJ1-1 TRBV19 17 many TRBD1 TGTGCCAGTAGTACCTTACCGTCCAACAGGGGGAGGACTGAAGCTTTCTTT CASSTLPSNRGRTEAFF
TRBJ2-7 TRBV28 16 - TRBD1 TGTGCCAGCAGCCTGGGCCTTGGGACAGTGGACCACGAGCAGTACTTC CASSLGLGTVDHEQYF
TRBJ2-5 TRBV3-1 16 - - TGTGCCAGCAGCCTTTACGGGGGCGGAATCCAAGAGACCCAGTACTTC CASSLYGGGIQETQYF
TRBJ2-3 TRBV27 12 many TRBD2 TGTGCCAGCAGTCCCCTAGCGGGAGCGGTGTATTTT CASSPLAGAVYF
TRBJ2-7 TRBV7-9 18 - TRBD2 TGTGCCAGCAGCTTTAATGAACCCGGGGCTAGCGGTACCTACGAGCAGTACTTC CASSFNEPGASGTYEQYF
TRBJ2-7 TRBV28 15 many - TGTGCCAGCAGTTTCGCCGGAGCGCAGAAATACGAGCAGTACTTC CASSFAGAQKYEQYF
TRBJ2-7 TRBV27 14 many TRBD1 TGTGCCAGCAGCCCCGGGACAGCTCTTTACGAGCAGTACTTC CASSPGTALYEQYF
TRBJ2-7 TRBV4-1 13 many - TGCGCCAGCAGCCACGGAGGGACGTCCGAGCAGTACTTC CASSHGGTSEQYF
TRBJ2-1 TRBV27 13 many TRBD1 TGTGCCAGCACCCGACAGGGGGAAGATGAGCAGTTCTTC CASTRQGEDEQFF
TRBJ2-2 TRBV4-1 20 many TRBD2 TGCGCCAGCAGCCAAGCTCAGCCGGGACTAGCGGGAGGCGGCACCGGGGAGCTGTTTTTT CASSQAQPGLAGGGTGELFF
TRBJ1-4 TRBV7-8 15 many - TGTGCCAGCAGCTTAGTTTTCCAGAGTAATGAAAAACTGTTTTTT CASSLVFQSNEKLFF
TRBJ2-3 TRBV10-3 15 - TRBD2 TGTGCCATCATGAGAAGCGGGAGCGGCACAGATACGCAGTATTTT CAIMRSGSGTDTQYF
TRBJ2-7 TRBV11-2 14 many TRBD1 TGTGCCAGCAGCCCTGGACAGGGGGACCACGAGCAGTACTTC CASSPGQGDHEQYF
TRBJ2-1 TRBV20-1 19 many TRBD2 TGCAGTGCTAGAGATGGGCAAGCGGGAGGGCCCTTATTCACAAATGAGCAGTTCTTC CSARDGQAGGPLFTNEQFF